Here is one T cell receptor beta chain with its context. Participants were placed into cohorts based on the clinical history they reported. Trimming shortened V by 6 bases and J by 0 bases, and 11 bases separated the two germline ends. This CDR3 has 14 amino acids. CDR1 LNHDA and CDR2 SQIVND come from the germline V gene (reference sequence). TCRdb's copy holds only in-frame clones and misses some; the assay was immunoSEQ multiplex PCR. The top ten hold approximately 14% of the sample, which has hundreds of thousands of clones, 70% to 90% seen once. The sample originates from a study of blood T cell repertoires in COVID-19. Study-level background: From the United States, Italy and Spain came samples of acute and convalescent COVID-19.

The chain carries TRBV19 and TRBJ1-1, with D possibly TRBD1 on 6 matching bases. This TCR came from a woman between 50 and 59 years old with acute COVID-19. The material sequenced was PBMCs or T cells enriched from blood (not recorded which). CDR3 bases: TGTGCCAGTAGCGAGGACAGACTGAACACTGAAGCTTTCTTT. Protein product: CASSEDRLNTEAFF.